This TCR beta chain derives from a study of OX40 agonist ivuxolimab in advanced cancers. The study's findings and limits: The study observed clonal expansion of CD4+ and CD8+ blood T cells by week 6 at 0.1 to 3.0 mg/kg.

Produced via immunoSEQ multiplex PCR; TCRdb's table is partial and in-frame only. The table includes 150,000 to 190,000 clones, under 95% detected once. J lost 1 base, V lost 5 bases, and 9 bases had no gene match. The germline CDR1 and CDR2 sequences are SGHTA and FQGNSA. CDR3 length: 16 amino acids. Points on this clone: Its matching antigen is unknown.

The chain recombines TRBV7-2 with TRBJ2-3; TRBD1 agrees at 7 bases. The sequencing used CD4+ or CD8+ T cells sorted from blood, collected in a trial of the OX40 agonist ivuxolimab. This receptor was taken from an adult with an advanced solid tumor such as melanoma, head and neck, liver or kidney cancer. The CDR3 sequence is CASSPEDRPRTDTQYF. As DNA, the CDR3 is TGTGCCAGCAGCCCCGAGGACAGGCCTCGCACAGATACGCAGTATTTT.